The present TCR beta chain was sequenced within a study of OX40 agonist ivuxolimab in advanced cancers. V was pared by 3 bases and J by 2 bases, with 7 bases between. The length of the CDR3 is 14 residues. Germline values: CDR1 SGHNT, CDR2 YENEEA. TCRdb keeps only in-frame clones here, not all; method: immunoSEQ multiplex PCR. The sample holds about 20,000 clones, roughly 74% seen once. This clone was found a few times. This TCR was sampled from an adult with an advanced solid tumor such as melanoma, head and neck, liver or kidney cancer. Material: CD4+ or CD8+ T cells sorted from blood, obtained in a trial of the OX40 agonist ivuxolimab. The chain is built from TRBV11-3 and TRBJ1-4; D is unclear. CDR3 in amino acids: CASSLRRTNEKLFF. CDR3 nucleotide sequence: TGTGCCAGCAGCTTGAGGAGGACTAATGAAAAACTGTTTTTT.